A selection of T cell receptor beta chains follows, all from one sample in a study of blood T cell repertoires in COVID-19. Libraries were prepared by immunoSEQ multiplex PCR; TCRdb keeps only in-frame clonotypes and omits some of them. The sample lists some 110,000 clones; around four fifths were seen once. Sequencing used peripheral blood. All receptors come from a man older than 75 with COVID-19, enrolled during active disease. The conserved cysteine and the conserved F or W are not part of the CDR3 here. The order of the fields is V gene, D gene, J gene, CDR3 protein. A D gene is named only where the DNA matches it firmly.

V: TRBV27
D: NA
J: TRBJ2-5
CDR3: ASSPLGGLAGKTQY

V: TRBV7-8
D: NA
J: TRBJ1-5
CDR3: ASSLGGLQPQH

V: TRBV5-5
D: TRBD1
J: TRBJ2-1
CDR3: ASSLDAGGFYNEQF

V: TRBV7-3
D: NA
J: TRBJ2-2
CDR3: ASSAGAGELF

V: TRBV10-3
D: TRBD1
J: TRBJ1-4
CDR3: AISPGGLGEKLF

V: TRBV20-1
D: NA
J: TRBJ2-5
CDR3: SARDQETQY

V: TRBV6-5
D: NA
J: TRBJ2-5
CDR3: ASSRLAELRETQY

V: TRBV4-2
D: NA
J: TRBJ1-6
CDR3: ASSPQGGGNSPLH

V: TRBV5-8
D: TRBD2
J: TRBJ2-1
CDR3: ASSLAREGNEQF

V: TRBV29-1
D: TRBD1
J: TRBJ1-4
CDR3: SVEIQGAFEKLF

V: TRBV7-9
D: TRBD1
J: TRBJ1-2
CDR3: ASSLATGANYGYT

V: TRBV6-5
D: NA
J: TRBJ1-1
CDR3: ASSYDGGARAF

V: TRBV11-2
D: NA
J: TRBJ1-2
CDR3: ASSPGQNYGYT

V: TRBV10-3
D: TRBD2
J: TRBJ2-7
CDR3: AIRGTSGRSSYEQY

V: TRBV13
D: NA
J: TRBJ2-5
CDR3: ASSLTDFQETQY

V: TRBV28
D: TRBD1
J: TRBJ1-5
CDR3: ASSLSSGGKNQPQH

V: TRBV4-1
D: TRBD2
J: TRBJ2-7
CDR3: ASSLSSGSYEQY

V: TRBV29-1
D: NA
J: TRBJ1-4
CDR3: SVGGGATNEKLF

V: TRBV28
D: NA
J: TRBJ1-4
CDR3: ASSPYRSPEKLF

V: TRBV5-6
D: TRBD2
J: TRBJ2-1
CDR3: ASSHGEAGVLYNEQF

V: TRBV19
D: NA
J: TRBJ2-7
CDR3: ASSSTPGREQY

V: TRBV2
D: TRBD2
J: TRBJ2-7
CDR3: ASSAGVGYEQY

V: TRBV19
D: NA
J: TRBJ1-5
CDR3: ASSITGSNQPQH

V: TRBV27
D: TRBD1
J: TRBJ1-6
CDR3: ASSGQEWRSPLH